This section outlines one T cell receptor beta chain sequence together with its context. The CDR3 consists of 18 residues. Germline V gene data show CDR1 as SGHRS and CDR2 as YFSETQ. Trimming removed 4 bases from V and 4 bases from J, with 21 bases in between. TCRdb keeps only in-frame clones here, not all; method: immunoSEQ multiplex PCR. This sample has roughly 2.1 million clones, with more than 85% found just once. The naive CD8 fraction comprised CD45RO-negative cells positively selected for CCR7 and excluded terminally differentiated effector memory CD45RA+ cells. The sample originates from a study of shared clonotypes between healthy human individuals.

The chain employs TRBV5-1 and TRBJ2-6; possibly TRBD1 for D (6 bases). The sequenced material came from naive CD8+ T cells from PBMCs. This TCR came from a man between 18 and 29 years old in good health. Some clones in this sample may be carry-over from other donors' samples. CDR3 loop: CASSKGHLEVWGANVLTF. DNA for the CDR3: TGCGCCAGCAGCAAGGGACACCTTGAGGTGTGGGGGGCCAACGTCCTGACTTTC.